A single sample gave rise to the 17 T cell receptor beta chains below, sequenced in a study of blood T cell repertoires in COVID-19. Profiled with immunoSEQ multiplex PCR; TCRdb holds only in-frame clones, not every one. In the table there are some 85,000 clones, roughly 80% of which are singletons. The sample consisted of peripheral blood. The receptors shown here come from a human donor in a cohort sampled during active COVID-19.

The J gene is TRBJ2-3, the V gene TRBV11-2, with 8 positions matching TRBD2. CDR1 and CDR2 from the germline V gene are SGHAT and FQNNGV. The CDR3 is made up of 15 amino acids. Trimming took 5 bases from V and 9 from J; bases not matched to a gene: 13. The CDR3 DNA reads TGTGCCAGCAGCCCTCCGGGACTAGGACATCGCACGCAGTATTTT. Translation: CASSPPGLGHRTQYF. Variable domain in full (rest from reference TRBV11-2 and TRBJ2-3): EAGVAQSPRYKIIEKRQSVAFWCNPISGHATLYWYQQILGQGPKLLIQFQNNGVVDDSQLPKDRFSAERLKGVDSTLKIQPAKLEDSAVYLCASSPPGLGHRTQYFGPGTRLTVL.

CDR3 sequence reads: CASSLMGAGNTEAFF. For the CDR3, the DNA is TGTGCCAGCAGCTTAATGGGGGCTGGGAACACTGAAGCTTTCTTT. This chain joins TRBV7-2 and TRBJ1-1; the D gene is possibly TRBD1 (6 bases). V lost 2 bases and J 1 base, leaving 11 bases between the germline ends. The CDR3 contains 15 residues. Germline loops: CDR1 SGHTA, CDR2 FQGNSA.

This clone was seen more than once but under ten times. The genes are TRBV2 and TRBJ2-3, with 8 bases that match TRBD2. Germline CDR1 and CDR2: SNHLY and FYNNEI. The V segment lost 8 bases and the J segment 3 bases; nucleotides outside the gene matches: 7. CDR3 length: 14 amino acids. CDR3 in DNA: TGTGCCAGCGGTAGCGGGATTGGGACAGATACGCAGTATTTT. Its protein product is CASGSGIGTDTQYF.

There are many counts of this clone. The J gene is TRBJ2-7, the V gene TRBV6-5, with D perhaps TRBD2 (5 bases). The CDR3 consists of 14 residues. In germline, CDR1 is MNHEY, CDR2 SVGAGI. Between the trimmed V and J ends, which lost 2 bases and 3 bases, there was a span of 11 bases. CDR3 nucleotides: TGTGCCAGCAGTTACGGGCAGGACTTCTACGAGCAGTACTTC. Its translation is CASSYGQDFYEQYF.

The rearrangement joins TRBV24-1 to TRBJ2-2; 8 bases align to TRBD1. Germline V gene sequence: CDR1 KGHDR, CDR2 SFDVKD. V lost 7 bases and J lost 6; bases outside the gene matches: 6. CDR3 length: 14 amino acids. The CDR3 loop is CATSPTGEAGELFF. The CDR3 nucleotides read TGTGCCACCAGCCCGACAGGGGAGGCCGGGGAGCTGTTTTTT.

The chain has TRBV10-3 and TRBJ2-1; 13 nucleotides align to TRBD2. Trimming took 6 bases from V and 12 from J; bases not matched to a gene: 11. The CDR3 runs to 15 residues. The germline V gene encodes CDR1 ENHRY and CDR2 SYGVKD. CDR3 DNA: TGTGCCATCAGCCCCCAGGGACTAGCGGGAAGTTTGCAGTTCTTC. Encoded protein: CAISPQGLAGSLQFF.

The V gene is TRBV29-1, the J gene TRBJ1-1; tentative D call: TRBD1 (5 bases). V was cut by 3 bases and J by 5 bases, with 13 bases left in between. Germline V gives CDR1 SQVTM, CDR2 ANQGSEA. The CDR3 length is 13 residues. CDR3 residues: CSVDRTGGTEAFF. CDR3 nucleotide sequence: TGCAGCGTTGATAGGACGGGGGGGACTGAAGCTTTCTTT.

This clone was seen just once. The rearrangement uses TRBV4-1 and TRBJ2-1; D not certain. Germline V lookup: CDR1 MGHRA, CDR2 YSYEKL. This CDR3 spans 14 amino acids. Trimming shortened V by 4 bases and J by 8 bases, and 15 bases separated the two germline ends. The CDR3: CASSRESRRDEQFF. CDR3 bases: TGCGCCAGCAGCCGCGAAAGCCGACGGGATGAGCAGTTCTTC.

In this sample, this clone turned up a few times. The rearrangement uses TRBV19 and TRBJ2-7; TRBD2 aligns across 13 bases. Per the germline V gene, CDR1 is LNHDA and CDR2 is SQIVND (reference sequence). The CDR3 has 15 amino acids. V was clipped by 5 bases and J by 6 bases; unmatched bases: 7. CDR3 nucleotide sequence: TGTGCCAGTAGTCCAGGGACTAGCGGGATCTTCGAGCAGTACTTC. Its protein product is CASSPGTSGIFEQYF.

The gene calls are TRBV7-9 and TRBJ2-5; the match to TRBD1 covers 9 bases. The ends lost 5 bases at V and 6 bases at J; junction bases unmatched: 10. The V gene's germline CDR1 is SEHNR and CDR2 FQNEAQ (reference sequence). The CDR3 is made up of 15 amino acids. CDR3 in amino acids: CASSLRQGDKKTQYF. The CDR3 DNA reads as TGTGCCAGCAGCCTCAGACAGGGGGATAAGAAGACCCAGTACTTC.

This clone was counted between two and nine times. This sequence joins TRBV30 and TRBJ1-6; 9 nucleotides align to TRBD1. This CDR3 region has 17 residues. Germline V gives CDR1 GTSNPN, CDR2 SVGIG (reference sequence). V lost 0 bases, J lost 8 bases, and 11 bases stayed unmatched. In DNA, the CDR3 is TGTGCCTGGAGTGTAATGGGACAGGGATGGAAGTATTCACCCCTCCACTTT. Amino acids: CAWSVMGQGWKYSPLHF.

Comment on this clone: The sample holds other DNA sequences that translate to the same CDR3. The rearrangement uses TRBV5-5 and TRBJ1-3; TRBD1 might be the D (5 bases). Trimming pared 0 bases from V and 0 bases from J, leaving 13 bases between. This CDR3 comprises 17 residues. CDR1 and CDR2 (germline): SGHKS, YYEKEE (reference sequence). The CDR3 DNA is TGTGCCAGCAGCTTGGATAGGGGACTAAGCTCTGGAAACACCATATATTTT. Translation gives CASSLDRGLSSGNTIYF. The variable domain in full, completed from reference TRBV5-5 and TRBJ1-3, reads DAGVTQSPTHLIKTRGQQVTLRCSPISGHKSVSWYQQVLGQGPQFIFQYYEKEERGRGNFPDRFSARQFPNYSSELNVNALLLGDSALYLCASSLDRGLSSGNTIYFGEGSWLTVV.

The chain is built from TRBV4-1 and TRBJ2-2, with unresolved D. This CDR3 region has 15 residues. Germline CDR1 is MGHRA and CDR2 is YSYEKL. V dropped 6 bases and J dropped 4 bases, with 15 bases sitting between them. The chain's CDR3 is CASSREIQVTGELFF. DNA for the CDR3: TGCGCCAGCAGTCGCGAGATTCAAGTCACCGGGGAGCTGTTTTTT.

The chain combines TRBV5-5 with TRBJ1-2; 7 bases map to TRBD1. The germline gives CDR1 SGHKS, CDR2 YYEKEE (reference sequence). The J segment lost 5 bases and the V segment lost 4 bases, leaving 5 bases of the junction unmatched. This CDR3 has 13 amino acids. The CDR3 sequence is CASSRDSGYGYTF. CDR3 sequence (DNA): TGTGCCAGCAGCCGGGACAGTGGTTATGGCTACACCTTC. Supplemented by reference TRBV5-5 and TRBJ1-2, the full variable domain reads DAGVTQSPTHLIKTRGQQVTLRCSPISGHKSVSWYQQVLGQGPQFIFQYYEKEERGRGNFPDRFSARQFPNYSSELNVNALLLGDSALYLCASSRDSGYGYTFGSGTRLTVV.

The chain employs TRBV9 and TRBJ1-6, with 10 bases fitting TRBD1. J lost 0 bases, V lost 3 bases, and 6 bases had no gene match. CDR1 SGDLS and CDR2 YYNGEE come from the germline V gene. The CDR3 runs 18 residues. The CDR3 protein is CASSAGQGISSYNSPLHF. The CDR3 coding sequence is TGTGCCAGCAGCGCGGGACAGGGGATTTCCTCCTATAATTCACCCCTCCACTTT.

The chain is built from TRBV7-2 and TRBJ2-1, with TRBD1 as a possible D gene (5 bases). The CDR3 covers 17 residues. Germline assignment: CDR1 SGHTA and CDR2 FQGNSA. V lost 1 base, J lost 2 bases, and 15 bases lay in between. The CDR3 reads CASSLGFARVAYNEQFF. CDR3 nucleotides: TGTGCCAGCAGCTTAGGTTTCGCCAGGGTCGCCTACAATGAGCAGTTCTTC.

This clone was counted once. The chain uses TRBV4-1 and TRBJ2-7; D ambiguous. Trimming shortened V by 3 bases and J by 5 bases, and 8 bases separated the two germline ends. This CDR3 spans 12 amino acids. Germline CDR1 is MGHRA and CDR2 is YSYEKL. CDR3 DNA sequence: TGCGCCAGCAGCCAGCTAGAGAACGAGCAGTACTTC. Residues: CASSQLENEQYF.